This entry describes one TCR beta chain. Its antigen is still unknown. Some clones are missing from TCRdb's copy, which holds only in-frame ones; the method was immunoSEQ multiplex PCR. The data contain 150,000 or so clones, 80% to 90% of them seen just once; the ten biggest clones take up roughly 4.3%. These data are taken from a study of T cell responses to AZD1222 COVID-19 vaccine. CDR3 length: 12 amino acids. Germline lookup yields CDR1 MNHEY and CDR2 SVGAGI. Trimming at V came to 9 bases and at J to 6 bases, leaving 6 bases not matched to a gene. Whole-study findings and limits: Nearly half of spike-specific TCRs reportedly go after variant regions that carry no mutations. The donor cohort was predominantly white British with a female majority, and clonal diversity may have been underestimated.

The chain recombines TRBV6-5 with TRBJ2-7; TRBD1 matches at 9 bases. The receptor was isolated from an adult who received the MenACWY meningococcal vaccine as a control. Sequences were derived from peripheral blood, sampled 28 days after the second dose of the MenACWY control vaccine. CDR3 in amino acids: CASRNRGREQYF. The CDR3 DNA reads TGTGCCAGTAGAAACAGGGGGCGCGAGCAGTACTTC.